These 27 T cell receptor beta chains were all obtained from the same sample, sequenced in a study of T cells expressing NK-cell markers. TCRdb re-called the 5' RACE reads and gives one entry per CDR3 protein, without DNA. The ten most abundant clones cover 4% to 4.5% of a sample with about 260,000 distinct CDR3 sequences. Sequencing input: blood T cells: a sorted CD56 or NKG2C T cell subset, CD4+ or CD8+ T cells, or bulk PBMC T cells (not recorded which). These receptors were collected from a woman between 18 and 70 years old in good health.

The V and J genes are TRBV11-3 and TRBJ2-5. The CDR3 is 15 residues long. CDR1 and CDR2 from the germline V gene are SGHNT and YENEEA. The CDR3 region is CASSLGGSTQETQYF.

The chain recombines TRBV20-1 with TRBJ1-5; TCRdb lists TRBD1, though no DNA is available to test this call. The germline gives CDR1 DFQATT, CDR2 SNEGSKA (reference sequence). This CDR3 is 15 amino acids long. The CDR3 region is CSASRRQGINQPQHF.

The chain uses TRBV3-1 and TRBJ2-5. Per germline, CDR1 LGHDT and CDR2 YNNKEL (reference sequence). The length of the CDR3 is 11 residues. This CDR3 reads CASSQVETQYF.

The chain links TRBV20-1 to TRBJ2-4; absent DNA, TCRdb's TRBD2 call cannot be checked. Germline CDR1 and CDR2: DFQATT and SNEGSKA (reference sequence). This CDR3 has 14 residues. CDR3: CSARDAGTKNIQYF.

The rearrangement links TRBV7-3 to TRBJ2-1; no DNA is available, so the TRBD1 call from TCRdb remains unchecked. Germline loops: CDR1 SGHTA, CDR2 FQGTGA. This CDR3 has 16 amino acids. CDR3 protein: CASSATMMGAGPEQFF.

The chain carries TRBV4-1 and TRBJ1-4; TCRdb names TRBD1, which stays unverified in the absence of DNA. This CDR3 region has 17 residues. The V gene's germline CDR1 is MGHRA and CDR2 YSYEKL. CDR3 sequence reads: CASSQGQGALSNEKLFF.

The chain couples TRBV20-1 to TRBJ2-7. The germline CDR1 and CDR2 sequences are DFQATT and SNEGSKA (reference sequence). The CDR3 is 13 residues long. The CDR3 is CSALRNAAYEQYF.

The V and J genes are TRBV7-2 and TRBJ2-2; TCRdb names TRBD2, which stays unverified in the absence of DNA. Germline V lookup: CDR1 SGHTA, CDR2 FQGNSA. This CDR3 region has 17 residues. CDR3 loop: CASSRTSGRANTGELFF.

The rearrangement joins TRBV7-9 to TRBJ2-4; the TRBD1 assignment by TCRdb is unverifiable without DNA. This CDR3 spans 17 amino acids. In germline, CDR1 is SEHNR, CDR2 FQNEAQ (reference sequence). This CDR3 is CASSLDWTGFGKNIQYF. Full variable domain (remainder filled in from reference TRBV7-9 and TRBJ2-4): DTGVSQNPRHKITKRGQNVTFRCDPISEHNRLYWYRQTLGQGPEFLTYFQNEAQLEKSRLLSDRFSAERPKGSFSTLEIQRTEQGDSAMYLCASSLDWTGFGKNIQYFGAGTRLSVL.

The chain is built from TRBV14 and TRBJ1-6; no DNA is available, so the TRBD1 call from TCRdb remains unchecked. Germline V lookup: CDR1 SGHDN, CDR2 FVKESK. This CDR3 is built from 14 residues. The CDR3 region is CASSSRTVRSPLHF.

CDR3 region: CASRWALNTEAFF. The rearrangement joins TRBV25-1 to TRBJ1-1. Germline V gene sequence: CDR1 MGHDK, CDR2 SYGVNS. The CDR3 is 13 amino acids.

The chain is built from TRBV3-1 and TRBJ2-3; the TRBD2 assignment by TCRdb is unverifiable without DNA. The CDR3 has 14 residues. CDR1 LGHDT and CDR2 YNNKEL come from the germline V gene (reference sequence). CDR3 region: CASSQDLAVDTQYF.

This chain uses TRBV12-3 or TRBV12-4 with TRBJ1-3. The CDR3 length is 15 residues. The CDR3: CASSLVRKVGNTIYF.

The gene calls are TRBV5-1 and TRBJ1-2. This CDR3 has 14 amino acids. CDR1 SGHRS and CDR2 YFSETQ come from the germline V gene. The CDR3 sequence is CASSFGDNYYGYTF.

The chain employs TRBV12-3 or TRBV12-4 and TRBJ2-5; TCRdb's assignment of TRBD2 cannot be checked, as there is no DNA. The CDR3 runs 15 residues. The CDR3 region is CASRRLAGGQETQYF.

J is TRBJ2-1 and V is TRBV5-1; as DNA is missing, the TRBD1 call by TCRdb cannot be tested. This CDR3 is 19 amino acids long. CDR1 and CDR2 from the germline V gene are SGHRS and YFSETQ. CDR3 in amino acids: CASSPGQRASSGSYNEQFF.

The genes are TRBV7-3 and TRBJ2-5; TCRdb outputs TRBD2, but without DNA this stays unchecked. CDR3 length: 15 amino acids. Germline values: CDR1 SGHTA, CDR2 FQGTGA. The CDR3 loop is CASSLNRGLVETQYF.

This rearrangement joins TRBV29-1 to TRBJ2-7. There are 12 residues in the CDR3. Germline V gene data show CDR1 as SQVTM and CDR2 as ANQGSEA. The CDR3 sequence: CSVGDTFAEQYF.

This chain joins TRBV20-1 and TRBJ2-7; TCRdb's D gene call, TRBD1, goes unchecked for lack of DNA. Germline CDR1 and CDR2: DFQATT and SNEGSKA (reference sequence). There are 16 residues in the CDR3. The CDR3 sequence is CSACPLRIATKVEQYF.

The chain is built from TRBV20-1 and TRBJ2-7; no DNA is available, so the TRBD2 call from TCRdb remains unchecked. The CDR3 contains 13 residues. Germline CDR1 reads DFQATT; CDR2 reads SNEGSKA (reference sequence). This chain's CDR3 is CSALDSTPYEQYF.

The chain employs TRBV11-2 and TRBJ2-7; TCRdb returns TRBD2, unconfirmable since there is no DNA. CDR3 length: 13 amino acids. Germline CDR1 SGHAT, CDR2 FQNNGV. CDR3 loop: CASSLDWRGEQYF.

The V gene is TRBV7-2, the J gene TRBJ2-5; the D gene TCRdb calls, TRBD2, cannot be checked with no DNA. The CDR3 totals 17 residues. Germline assignment: CDR1 SGHTA and CDR2 FQGNSA. This chain's CDR3 is CASSLGLAGGPEETQYF.

The chain has TRBV6-5 and TRBJ1-6; the TCRdb call, TRBD1, lacks DNA for checking. The CDR3 loop spans 14 amino acids. Germline CDR1 and CDR2: MNHEY and SVGAGI. The CDR3 loop reads CASGSRVYNSPLHF.

This chain links TRBV7-8 with TRBJ2-2; TCRdb's D gene call, TRBD1, goes unchecked for lack of DNA. The CDR3 totals 15 residues. The germline gives CDR1 SGHVS, CDR2 FQNEAQ. CDR3: CASSSDRGNTGELFF.

The chain recombines TRBV5-1 with TRBJ1-2; TCRdb names TRBD1, which stays unverified in the absence of DNA. Per the germline V gene, CDR1 is SGHRS and CDR2 is YFSETQ. The CDR3 sequence is 16 residues long. CDR3 amino acids: CASSLGPGQGSYGYTF. Based on the CDR3 plus reference TRBV5-1 and TRBJ1-2, the full variable domain is KAGVTQTPRYLIKTRGQQVTLSCSPISGHRSVSWYQQTPGQGLQFLFEYFSETQRNKGNFPGRFSGRQFSNSRSEMNVSTLELGDSALYLCASSLGPGQGSYGYTFGSGTRLTVV.

The J gene is TRBJ1-2, the V gene TRBV11-1. The germline V gene encodes CDR1 SGHAT and CDR2 FQDESV (reference sequence). This CDR3 is 13 amino acids long. The CDR3 loop is CASSLSQGYGYTF.

This chain uses TRBV28 with TRBJ2-3; the TCRdb D gene call, TRBD2, has no DNA to confirm it. The germline V gene encodes CDR1 MDHEN and CDR2 SYDVKM. This CDR3 has 14 residues. The CDR3 protein is CYYRESGRMDTQYF.